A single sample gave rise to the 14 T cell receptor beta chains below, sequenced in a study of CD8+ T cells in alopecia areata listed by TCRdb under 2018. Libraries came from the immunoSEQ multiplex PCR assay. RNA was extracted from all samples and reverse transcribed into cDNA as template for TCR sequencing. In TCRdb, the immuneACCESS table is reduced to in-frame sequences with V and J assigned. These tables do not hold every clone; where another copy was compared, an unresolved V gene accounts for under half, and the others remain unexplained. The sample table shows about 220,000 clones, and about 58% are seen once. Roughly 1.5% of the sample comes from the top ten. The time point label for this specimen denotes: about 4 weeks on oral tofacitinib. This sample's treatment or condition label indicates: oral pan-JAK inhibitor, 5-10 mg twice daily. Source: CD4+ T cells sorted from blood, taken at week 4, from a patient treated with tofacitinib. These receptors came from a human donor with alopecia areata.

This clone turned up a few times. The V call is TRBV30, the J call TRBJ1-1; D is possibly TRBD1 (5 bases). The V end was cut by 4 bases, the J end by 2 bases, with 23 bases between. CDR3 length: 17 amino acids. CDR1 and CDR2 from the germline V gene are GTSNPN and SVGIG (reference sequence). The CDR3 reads CAWNLRSMGLGNTEAFF. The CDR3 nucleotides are TGTGCCTGGAATCTACGGAGTATGGGGCTCGGAAACACTGAAGCTTTCTTT.

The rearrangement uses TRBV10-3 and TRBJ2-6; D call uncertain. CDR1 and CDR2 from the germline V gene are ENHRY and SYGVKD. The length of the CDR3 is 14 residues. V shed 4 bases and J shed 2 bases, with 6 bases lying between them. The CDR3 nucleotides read TGTGCCATCAGTGCCGTGGCTGGGGCCAACGTCCTGACTTTC. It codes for CAISAVAGANVLTF.

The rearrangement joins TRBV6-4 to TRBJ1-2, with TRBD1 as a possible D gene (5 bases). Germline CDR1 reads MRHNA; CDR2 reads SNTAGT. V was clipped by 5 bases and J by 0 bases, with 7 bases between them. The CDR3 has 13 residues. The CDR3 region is CASSSTANYGYTF. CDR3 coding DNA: TGTGCCAGCAGTTCGACAGCTAACTATGGCTACACCTTC.

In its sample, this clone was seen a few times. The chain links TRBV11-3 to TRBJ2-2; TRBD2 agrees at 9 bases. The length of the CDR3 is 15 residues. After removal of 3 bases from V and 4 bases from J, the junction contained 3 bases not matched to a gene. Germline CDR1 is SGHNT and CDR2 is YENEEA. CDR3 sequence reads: CASSLAGGTTGELFF. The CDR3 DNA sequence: TGTGCCAGCAGCTTGGCGGGGGGGACCACCGGGGAGCTGTTTTTT.

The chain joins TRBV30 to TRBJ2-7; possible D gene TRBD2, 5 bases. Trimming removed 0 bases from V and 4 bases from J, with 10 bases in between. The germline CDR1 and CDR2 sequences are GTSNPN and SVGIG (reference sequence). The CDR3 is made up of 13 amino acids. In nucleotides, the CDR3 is TGTGCCTGGAGTGTAGGAGGAGTATACGAGCAGTACTTC. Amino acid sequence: CAWSVGGVYEQYF. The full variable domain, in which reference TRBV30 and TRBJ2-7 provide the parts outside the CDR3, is SQTIHQWPATLVQPVGSPLSLECTVEGTSNPNLYWYRQAAGRGLQLLFYSVGIGQISSEVPQNLSASRPQDRQFILSSKKLLLSDSGFYLCAWSVGGVYEQYFGPGTRLTVT.

CDR3 protein: CASSQVGTGQGQYEQYF. As DNA, the CDR3 is TGCGCCAGCAGCCAAGTGGGGACGGGACAGGGCCAATACGAGCAGTACTTC. The J gene is TRBJ2-7, the V gene TRBV4-3; 9 nucleotides match TRBD1. Germline loops: CDR1 LGHNA, CDR2 YSLEER. This CDR3 is 17 amino acids long. The ends lost 1 base at V and 4 bases at J; junction bases unmatched: 11.

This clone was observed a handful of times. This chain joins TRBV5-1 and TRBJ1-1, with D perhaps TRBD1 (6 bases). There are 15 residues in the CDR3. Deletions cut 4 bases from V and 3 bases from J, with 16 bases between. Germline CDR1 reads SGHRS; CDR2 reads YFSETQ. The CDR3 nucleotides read TGCGCCAGCAGCCCGCGGGCAGGGGCGGACACTGAAGCTTTCTTT. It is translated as CASSPRAGADTEAFF.

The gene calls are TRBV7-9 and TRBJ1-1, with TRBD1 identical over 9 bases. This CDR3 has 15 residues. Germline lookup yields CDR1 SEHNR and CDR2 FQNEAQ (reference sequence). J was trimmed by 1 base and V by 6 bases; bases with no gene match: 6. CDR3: CASSPLGQGNTEAFF. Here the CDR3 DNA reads TGTGCCAGCAGTCCGTTGGGACAGGGGAACACTGAAGCTTTCTTT.

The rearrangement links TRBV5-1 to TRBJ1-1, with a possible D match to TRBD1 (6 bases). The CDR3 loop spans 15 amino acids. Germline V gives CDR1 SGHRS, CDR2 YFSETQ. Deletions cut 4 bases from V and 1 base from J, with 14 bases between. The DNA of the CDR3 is TGCGCCAGCAGCGATGGGGACATTTCGAACACTGAAGCTTTCTTT. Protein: CASSDGDISNTEAFF.

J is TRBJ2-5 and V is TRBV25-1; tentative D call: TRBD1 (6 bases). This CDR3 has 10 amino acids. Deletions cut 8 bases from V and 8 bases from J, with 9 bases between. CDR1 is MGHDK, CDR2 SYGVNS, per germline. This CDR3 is CASLGTTQYF. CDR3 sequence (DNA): TGTGCCAGCCTGGGGACAACCCAGTACTTC.

The CDR3 DNA follows: TGCGCCAGCAGCTGGGTAGCGGGGGCTAACAACAATGAGCAGTTCTTC. It is translated as CASSWVAGANNNEQFF. The chain carries TRBV5-1 and TRBJ2-1, with 9 nucleotides matching TRBD2. Germline lookup yields CDR1 SGHRS and CDR2 YFSETQ. This CDR3 region has 16 residues. J gave up 5 bases and V 3 bases, and 9 bases lay outside the gene matches.

CDR3 nucleotides: TGTGCCACCAGCATCCGGACACACTATGGCTACACCTTC. It codes for CATSIRTHYGYTF. The V call is TRBV15, the J call TRBJ1-2, with a weak D call TRBD1 (5 bases). V lost 4 bases and J 3 bases, leaving 9 bases between the germline ends. From germline, CDR1 is LNHNV and CDR2 YYDKDF (reference sequence). The CDR3 runs 13 residues.

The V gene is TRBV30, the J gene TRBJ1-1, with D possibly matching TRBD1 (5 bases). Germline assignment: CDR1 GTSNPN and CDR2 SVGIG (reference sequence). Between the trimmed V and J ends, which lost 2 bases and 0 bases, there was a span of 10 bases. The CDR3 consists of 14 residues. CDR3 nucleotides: TGTGCCTGGAGTAATGGGGCTCTGAACACTGAAGCTTTCTTT. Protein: CAWSNGALNTEAFF.

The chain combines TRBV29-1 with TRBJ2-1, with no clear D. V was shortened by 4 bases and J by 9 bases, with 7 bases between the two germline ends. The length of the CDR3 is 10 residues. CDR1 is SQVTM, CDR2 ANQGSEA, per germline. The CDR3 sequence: CSVVSPEQFF. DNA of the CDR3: TGCAGCGTTGTCAGTCCTGAGCAGTTCTTC.